The 5 T cell receptor beta chains listed next were all sequenced from one sample in a study of blood T cell repertoires in COVID-19. Repertoires were generated with immunoSEQ multiplex PCR, while TCRdb's copy carries only in-frame clones and drops some. The table shows under 150,000 clones, with 84% occurring only once. Sequencing was done on a sample of peripheral blood. Every receptor here comes from a human donor in a cohort sampled during active COVID-19.

The V and J genes are TRBV7-2 and TRBJ1-5, with 8 positions matching TRBD1. The CDR3 loop spans 15 amino acids. With 2 bases clipped from V and 4 bases from J, the junction kept 4 bases outside the gene matches. Germline assignment: CDR1 SGHTA and CDR2 FQGNSA. This chain's CDR3 is CASSLLQGANQPQHF. DNA of the CDR3: TGTGCCAGCAGCTTACTCCAGGGGGCTAATCAGCCCCAGCATTTT. The complete variable domain, with remaining parts taken from reference TRBV7-2 and TRBJ1-5, reads GAGVSQSPSNKVTEKGKDVELRCDPISGHTALYWYRQSLGQGLEFLIYFQGNSAPDKSGLPSDRFSAERTGGSVSTLTIQRTQQEDSAVYLCASSLLQGANQPQHFGDGTRLSIL.

The chain uses TRBV3-1 (or the pseudogene TRBV3-2) and TRBJ1-2; possibly TRBD1 for D (5 bases). CDR3 length: 14 amino acids. Trimming cost V 4 bases and J 4 bases, with 13 bases left between them. Per the germline V gene, CDR1 is LGHDT and CDR2 is YNNKEL (reference sequence). The CDR3 DNA reads TGTGCCAGCAGCCGGTCTGGGGGGTTCTATGGCTACACCTTC. Translation gives CASSRSGGFYGYTF.

The rearrangement links TRBV23-1 to TRBJ1-1; 11 bases agree with TRBD1. TRBV23-1 is placed among ORFs of uncertain function. This CDR3 has 16 amino acids. The V and J ends lost 0 bases and 4 bases, in that order; junction bases with no gene match: 4. CDR3 in amino acids: CASSQSRTGGLTEAFF. CDR3 sequence (DNA): TGCGCCAGCAGTCAATCGAGGACAGGGGGCCTCACTGAAGCTTTCTTT.

The chain uses TRBV4-3 and TRBJ2-7, with 15 bases lining up with TRBD2. Germline V lookup: CDR1 LGHNA, CDR2 YSLEER. Losses at the gene ends were 4 bases for V and 3 bases for J; bases not matched to a gene: 4. The CDR3 length is 16 residues. The chain's CDR3 is CASSRGLAGGLYEQYF. CDR3 nucleotide sequence: TGCGCCAGCAGCCGGGGACTAGCGGGGGGTCTCTACGAGCAGTACTTC.

The chain employs TRBV6-5 and TRBJ2-5; 10 nucleotides agree with TRBD1. J gave up 5 bases and V 6 bases, and 6 bases lay outside the gene matches. Germline V lookup: CDR1 MNHEY, CDR2 SVGAGI. The CDR3 consists of 14 residues. CDR3 sequence: CASSDRGPGETQYF. The CDR3 DNA sequence: TGTGCCAGCAGCGACAGGGGGCCAGGGGAGACCCAGTACTTC.